One sample yielded the 17 T cell receptor beta chains listed below, sequenced in a study of cytotoxic CD8 clonotypes in ibrutinib-treated CLL (dated by TCRdb to the early 2020s). The method behind the library was the immunoSEQ multiplex PCR assay. TCRdb holds this immuneACCESS table with in-frame rearrangements only. Some clones are missing; in checked studies, unresolved V genes explain under half, and the rest has no known cause. The sample table holds 150,000 to 200,000 clones, of which roughly 86% were seen once. Under 2.5% of the sample comes from the top ten. The time point label, as the study defines it: more than 10 months on ibrutinib. Sequences were derived from PBMCs, sampled after 12 months of ibrutinib treatment. These receptors originate from a human donor with chronic lymphocytic leukemia.

The chain uses TRBV20-1 and TRBJ1-2; no clear D gene. V shed 6 bases and J shed 4 bases, with 9 bases lying between them. The germline gives CDR1 DFQATT, CDR2 SNEGSKA (reference sequence). This CDR3 comprises 11 residues. CDR3 sequence: CSAEGGYGYTF. The DNA of the CDR3 is TGCAGTGCCGAGGGCGGCTATGGCTACACCTTC.

This clone was counted a single time. V and J are TRBV27 and TRBJ1-2, with no clear D. From germline, CDR1 is MNHEY and CDR2 SMNVEV (reference sequence). CDR3 size: 13 residues. Trimming removed 5 bases at V and 5 bases at J, with 12 bases between. CDR3 region: CASSLRGGYGYTF. The CDR3, as DNA: TGTGCCAGCAGTCTCCGGGGAGGATATGGCTACACCTTC.

The J gene is TRBJ2-5, the V gene TRBV5-1; the match to TRBD1 covers 10 bases. The CDR3 sequence is 15 residues long. V was pared by 4 bases and J by 3 bases, with 6 bases of the junction left unmatched. Germline V lookup: CDR1 SGHRS, CDR2 YFSETQ. The CDR3 bases are TGCGCCAGCAGCGACCGGGACAGGGGAAAAGAGACCCAGTACTTC. Protein product: CASSDRDRGKETQYF.

Of note for this clone: The identical CDR3 is also encoded by other nucleotide sequences in the sample. The chain uses TRBV19 and TRBJ1-2; 9 bases are a match to TRBD1. V gave up 4 bases and J gave up 2 bases; unmatched junction bases: 5. Germline lookup yields CDR1 LNHDA and CDR2 SQIVND (reference sequence). This CDR3 is built from 15 residues. Written as DNA, the CDR3 is TGTGCCAGTAGTACCGGGACAGGGCGGAACTATGGCTACACCTTC. Amino acids: CASSTGTGRNYGYTF. The variable domain in full, completed from reference TRBV19 and TRBJ1-2, reads DGGITQSPKYLFRKEGQNVTLSCEQNLNHDAMYWYRQDPGQGLRLIYYSQIVNDFQKGDIAEGYSVSREKKESFPLTVTSAQKNPTAFYLCASSTGTGRNYGYTFGSGTRLTVV.

This chain connects TRBV6-7 to TRBJ2-7; TRBD2 agrees at 7 bases. TRBV6-7 is marked as an open reading frame, function uncertain. Trimming removed 4 bases from V and 2 bases from J; junction bases left unmatched: 8. The CDR3 loop spans 15 amino acids. CDR3 residues: CASSSRDYPPYEQYF. The DNA of the CDR3 is TGTGCCAGCAGTTCGCGGGACTACCCCCCCTACGAGCAGTACTTC.

The chain recombines TRBV5-8 with TRBJ2-7; TRBD1 is a possible D gene (6 bases). Trimming pared 3 bases from V and 0 bases from J, leaving 13 bases between. Germline V lookup: CDR1 SGHTS, CDR2 YDEGEE. The CDR3 consists of 15 residues. The CDR3 DNA follows: TGTGCCAGCAGCTCCCGACAGGTCTTCTCCTACGAGCAGTACTTC. This sequence encodes CASSSRQVFSYEQYF.

The chain joins TRBV7-2 to TRBJ2-3; TRBD1 agrees at 9 bases. Per the germline V gene, CDR1 is SGHTA and CDR2 is FQGNSA. The V gene end was trimmed by 5 bases and the J gene end by 5 bases; junction bases not matched to a gene: 8. There are 15 residues in the CDR3. The CDR3 DNA is TGTGCCAGCAGCCTCGGGACAGGGAGGTTAGATACGCAGTATTTT. Translated: CASSLGTGRLDTQYF.

The V call is TRBV9, the J call TRBJ1-1, with D possibly TRBD1 on 6 matching bases. The V end was cut by 4 bases, the J end by 6 bases, with 19 bases between. The CDR3 loop spans 15 amino acids. Germline V CDR1 and CDR2: SGDLS, YYNGEE. The chain's CDR3 is CASSLTGTKSPEAFF. Written as DNA, the CDR3 is TGTGCCAGCAGCCTAACCGGGACAAAAAGTCCTGAAGCTTTCTTT.

This clone was found a few times. The J gene is TRBJ2-3, the V gene TRBV7-2, with TRBD2 identical over 9 bases. The germline V gene has CDR1 SGHTA and CDR2 FQGNSA. The CDR3 totals 17 residues. After removal of 5 bases from V and 3 bases from J, the junction contained 12 bases not matched to a gene. The CDR3 nucleotides are TGTGCCAGCAGCGCCCCTCGCGGGAGGGGGGAGACAGATACGCAGTATTTT. This gives the protein CASSAPRGRGETDTQYF.

The V and J genes are TRBV10-3 and TRBJ2-7, with D possibly matching TRBD1 (6 bases). CDR1 and CDR2 from the germline V gene are ENHRY and SYGVKD. The V end lost 6 bases, the J end lost 11 bases, and 17 bases lay between the germline ends. The CDR3 contains 12 residues. CDR3 DNA: TGTGCCATCAGCGAGATACAGGGACGAGAGTACTTC. Amino acid sequence: CAISEIQGREYF.

The chain uses TRBV4-3 and TRBJ1-3; D possibly corresponds to TRBD1 (6 bases). Trimming took off 0 bases at V and 2 bases at J, with 14 bases between the two ends. The CDR3 consists of 17 residues. CDR1 and CDR2 (germline): LGHNA, YSLEER. CDR3 sequence: CASSQEGTPTAGNTIYF. CDR3 nucleotides: TGCGCCAGCAGCCAAGAAGGGACACCAACTGCTGGAAACACCATATATTTT.

This clone has just a few counts. The rearrangement uses TRBV4-2 and TRBJ2-1; 8 bases align to TRBD1. The CDR3 runs to 17 residues. Looked up from germline, CDR1 is LGHNA and CDR2 is YNFKEQ. V lost 1 base to trimming and J lost 3 bases; unmatched junction nucleotides: 8. The chain's CDR3 is CASSQVGGQGGYNEQFF. CDR3 sequence (DNA): TGTGCCAGCAGCCAAGTTGGCGGACAGGGAGGCTACAATGAGCAGTTCTTC.

V gene TRBV4-3 combines with J gene TRBJ2-5; 9 nucleotides agree with TRBD1. J lost 5 bases, V lost 0 bases, and 4 bases had no gene match. The CDR3 is 15 residues long. Germline assignment: CDR1 LGHNA and CDR2 YSLEER. CDR3 amino acids: CASSQEWTGAETQYF. The CDR3, as DNA: TGCGCCAGCAGCCAAGAGTGGACAGGGGCCGAGACCCAGTACTTC.

This chain uses TRBV27 with TRBJ1-3; 10 bases are shared with TRBD1. The CDR3 extends over 17 amino acids. The V and J ends lost 6 bases and 0 bases, in that order; junction bases with no gene match: 8. CDR1 and CDR2 (germline): MNHEY, SMNVEV (reference sequence). CDR3 bases: TGTGCCAGCAGCACCGGGACAGGGGTCCGCTCTGGAAACACCATATATTTT. As protein: CASSTGTGVRSGNTIYF.

The chain carries TRBV6-1 and TRBJ1-2; the D is unclear. V was clipped by 8 bases and J by 0 bases, with 13 bases between them. The CDR3 contains 14 residues. The germline CDR1 and CDR2 sequences are MNHNS and SASEGT. The CDR3 region is CASSTGDSNYGYTF. The DNA of the CDR3 is TGTGCCAGCTCAACCGGGGATTCTAACTATGGCTACACCTTC.

This chain joins TRBV6-1 and TRBJ1-2; D gene ambiguous. Per the germline V gene, CDR1 is MNHNS and CDR2 is SASEGT. The V end was cut by 5 bases, the J end by 4 bases, with 14 bases between. CDR3 length: 14 amino acids. The CDR3 DNA follows: TGTGCCAGCAGTAACTCGGGCCACTTCTATGGCTACACCTTC. Translating gives CASSNSGHFYGYTF.

The chain couples TRBV28 to TRBJ1-2, with D perhaps TRBD1 (5 bases). Trimming stripped 6 bases from V and 4 bases from J, with 15 bases between. This CDR3 comprises 14 residues. Germline CDR1 and CDR2: MDHEN and SYDVKM. The CDR3 DNA follows: TGTGCCAGCAGCCCGGTCGGGGGGGTCTATGGCTACACCTTC. Translated: CASSPVGGVYGYTF.